This is a list of T cell receptor beta chains from one sample in a study of beta chain features in type 1 diabetes. Profiled with immunoSEQ multiplex PCR; TCRdb holds only in-frame clones, not every one. This table has 120,000 to 150,000 clones, 9% to 10% appearing once. Sequencing was performed on central memory CD4+ T cells from blood. The receptors stem from a woman aged 35 to 49 in good health. CDR3s include the opening cysteine and the closing phenylalanine or tryptophan.

v_call	j_call	cdr3_aa
TRBV18	TRBJ1-1	CASSIGGANLNTEAFF
TRBV4-1	TRBJ1-5	CASSQGQWGNQPQHF
TRBV2	TRBJ2-6	CASSEELVLTF
TRBV5-1	TRBJ2-5	CASSLTTGARAETQYF
TRBV23-1	TRBJ2-3	CASSQPGGQDRGLGSNTQYF
TRBV4-2	TRBJ2-5	CASSQGQGVRRETQYF
TRBV2	TRBJ1-4	CASSVDRGSGEKLFF
TRBV20-1	TRBJ2-5	CSLRAEETQYF
TRBV6-4	TRBJ1-1	CASSDFGHGASEAFF
TRBV7-2	TRBJ1-6	CASSLGQGPWEDLHF
TRBV5-8	TRBJ1-6	CASSIQGFLNSPLHF
TRBV9	TRBJ2-1	CASSPSNDEQFF
TRBV6-1	TRBJ2-7	CASSLSGGYEQYF
TRBV6-4	TRBJ2-1	CASSEGGAYNEQFF